One and the same sample provided the 21 T cell receptor beta chains below, sequenced in a study of blood T cell repertoires in COVID-19. Sequencing used immunoSEQ multiplex PCR; TCRdb keeps in-frame clones, though not all of them. The sample gives under 300,000 clones, 88% of which show up once; about 0.74% is in the top ten. Material: peripheral blood. The receptors stem from a woman in her 30s with acute or convalescent COVID-19.

This clone came up a few times. J is TRBJ2-1 and V is TRBV25-1; D is perhaps TRBD2 (6 bases). This CDR3 region has 15 residues. Germline loops: CDR1 MGHDK, CDR2 SYGVNS. V dropped 3 bases and J dropped 5 bases, with 14 bases sitting between them. CDR3 coding DNA: TGTGCCAGCAGTGACGCGGGACCGGGAAACAATGAGCAGTTCTTC. Translated, it gives CASSDAGPGNNEQFF.

The table lists this clone with a count of one. J is TRBJ2-1 and V is TRBV4-2; the D gene is possibly TRBD1 (6 bases). Trimming removed 2 bases from V and 6 bases from J, with 17 bases in between. Germline V gives CDR1 LGHNA, CDR2 YNFKEQ. The CDR3 runs 16 residues. CDR3: CASSQLDPEGGNEQFF. In DNA form, the CDR3 reads TGTGCCAGCAGCCAATTGGACCCCGAAGGGGGCAATGAGCAGTTCTTC.

This chain links TRBV30 with TRBJ2-6; tentatively, D is TRBD2 (5 bases). This CDR3 spans 16 amino acids. Germline values: CDR1 GTSNPN, CDR2 SVGIG (reference sequence). V lost 3 bases, J lost 4 bases, and 16 bases lay in between. The CDR3: CAWSQLGSSGANVLTF. The CDR3, as DNA: TGTGCCTGGAGCCAACTAGGATCTTCCGGGGCCAACGTCCTGACTTTC.

The chain uses TRBV19 and TRBJ2-7; 9 bases match TRBD2. V was pared by 4 bases and J by 3 bases, with 4 bases of the junction left unmatched. The CDR3 sequence is 14 residues long. The germline gives CDR1 LNHDA, CDR2 SQIVND (reference sequence). The CDR3 loop reads CASSKGGGVYEQYF. For the CDR3, the DNA is TGTGCCAGTAGTAAAGGCGGGGGGGTCTACGAGCAGTACTTC.

The genes are TRBV11-3 and TRBJ2-1, with 13 nucleotides matching TRBD2. The junction had 5 bases not matched to a gene; V was cut back by 1 base and J by 8 bases. This CDR3 spans 16 amino acids. The germline CDR1 and CDR2 sequences are SGHNT and YENEEA. The DNA for the CDR3 is TGTGCCAGCAGCTTAGGGACTAGCGGGAGAGTCGATGAGCAGTTCTTC. This sequence encodes CASSLGTSGRVDEQFF.

This sequence joins TRBV5-4 and TRBJ2-2; 7 nucleotides agree with TRBD2. The CDR3 is 16 residues long. J gave up 0 bases and V 4 bases, and 6 bases lay outside the gene matches. The germline gives CDR1 SGHNT, CDR2 YYREEE (reference sequence). The CDR3 here is CASSPGLPANTGELFF. In DNA, the CDR3 is TGTGCCAGCAGCCCGGGACTACCAGCGAACACCGGGGAGCTGTTTTTT.

The gene calls are TRBV9 and TRBJ2-2; 10 nucleotides align to TRBD2. The CDR3 loop spans 16 amino acids. CDR1 is SGDLS, CDR2 YYNGEE, per germline. The junction had 1 base not matched to a gene; V was cut back by 0 bases and J by 2 bases. The CDR3 protein is CASSVGLAGNTGELFF. In DNA, the CDR3 is TGTGCCAGCAGCGTAGGACTAGCGGGTAACACCGGGGAGCTGTTTTTT. Supplemented by reference TRBV9 and TRBJ2-2, the full variable domain reads DSGVTQTPKHLITATGQRVTLRCSPRSGDLSVYWYQQSLDQGLQFLIQYYNGEERAKGNILERFSAQQFPDLHSELNLSSLELGDSALYFCASSVGLAGNTGELFFGEGSRLTVL.

The chain couples TRBV10-2 to TRBJ1-6; D ambiguous. CDR1 WSHSY and CDR2 SAAADI come from the germline V gene. Trimming pared 0 bases from V and 6 bases from J, leaving 9 bases between. CDR3 length: 15 amino acids. The CDR3 reads CASSESISTNSPLHF. CDR3 nucleotide sequence: TGCGCCAGCAGTGAGTCGATCTCTACTAATTCACCCCTCCACTTT.

This rearrangement joins TRBV5-1 to TRBJ2-1; the match to TRBD2 covers 12 bases. The CDR3 contains 18 residues. Looked up from germline, CDR1 is SGHRS and CDR2 is YFSETQ. After removal of 0 bases from V and 7 bases from J, the junction contained 11 bases not matched to a gene. The CDR3 sequence is CASSLAGLAGGQSNEQFF. In nucleotides, the CDR3 is TGCGCCAGCAGCTTGGCCGGCCTAGCGGGAGGGCAATCGAATGAGCAGTTCTTC. Variable domain in full (rest from reference TRBV5-1 and TRBJ2-1): KAGVTQTPRYLIKTRGQQVTLSCSPISGHRSVSWYQQTPGQGLQFLFEYFSETQRNKGNFPGRFSGRQFSNSRSEMNVSTLELGDSALYLCASSLAGLAGGQSNEQFFGPGTRLTVL.

This chain joins TRBV29-1 and TRBJ2-7; TRBD1 agrees at 11 bases. V dropped 7 bases and J dropped 3; count of bases not matched to a gene: 8. The CDR3 runs to 14 residues. Looked up from germline, CDR1 is SQVTM and CDR2 is ANQGSEA. The CDR3 coding sequence is TGCAGCGCCAAGCCGGGACAGGGGGACTACGAGCAGTACTTC. Protein product: CSAKPGQGDYEQYF.

V gene TRBV7-9 combines with J gene TRBJ2-7; D might be TRBD1 (6 bases). The V end was cut by 4 bases, the J end by 6 bases, with 19 bases between. Germline V gene sequence: CDR1 SEHNR, CDR2 FQNEAQ (reference sequence). CDR3 size: 15 residues. In nucleotides, the CDR3 is TGTGCCAGCAGCTGGGTGACAGGTCCTGATTCCGAGCAGTACTTC. Amino acid sequence: CASSWVTGPDSEQYF.

The genes are TRBV6-2 or TRBV6-3 and TRBJ1-2; D not resolved. Trimming cost V 5 bases and J 3 bases, with 7 bases left between them. Per germline, CDR1 MNHEY and CDR2 SVGEGT. CDR3 length: 12 amino acids. This chain's CDR3 is CASSQDYYGYTF. The CDR3 nucleotides read TGTGCCAGCAGTCAAGACTACTATGGCTACACCTTC.

This chain links TRBV20-1 with TRBJ2-5; 9 bases agree with TRBD2. Germline V CDR1 and CDR2: DFQATT, SNEGSKA (reference sequence). This CDR3 has 15 residues. V lost 3 bases to trimming and J lost 4 bases; unmatched junction nucleotides: 9. Here the CDR3 reads CSASPAGGPGETQYF. CDR3 DNA sequence: TGCAGTGCTAGTCCGGCGGGAGGGCCCGGAGAGACCCAGTACTTC.

This chain connects TRBV4-1 to TRBJ2-3; D is perhaps TRBD2 (6 bases). This CDR3 spans 16 amino acids. Germline V gene lookup returns CDR1 MGHRA and CDR2 YSYEKL. Deletions cut 0 bases from V and 7 bases from J, with 17 bases between. DNA of the CDR3: TGCGCCAGCAGCCAAGAGGCGGGGCCCCGCCAGAATACGCAGTATTTT. Encoded protein: CASSQEAGPRQNTQYF.

V usage is TRBV27 and J usage is TRBJ2-7; a possible D gene is TRBD2 (6 bases). Per germline, CDR1 MNHEY and CDR2 SMNVEV (reference sequence). This CDR3 spans 15 amino acids. Trimming removed 5 bases at V and 1 base at J, with 15 bases between. CDR3 coding DNA: TGTGCCAGCAGTGCGGGGATCGGCATTTCCTACGAGCAGTACTTC. Protein: CASSAGIGISYEQYF.

The J gene is TRBJ1-3, the V gene TRBV7-6; possible D gene TRBD1, 6 bases. The V end was cut by 6 bases, the J end by 4 bases, with 16 bases between. The CDR3 sequence is 15 residues long. Germline lookup yields CDR1 SGHVS and CDR2 FNYEAQ. The CDR3 region has the DNA TGTGCCAGCAGTCTTAGTGCACAGGGCGGAAACACCATATATTTT. This codes for CASSLSAQGGNTIYF.

The chain is built from TRBV11-3 and TRBJ2-1; D might be TRBD2 (5 bases). V was pared by 5 bases and J by 5 bases, with 10 bases between. CDR3 size: 13 residues. From germline, CDR1 is SGHNT and CDR2 YENEEA. The CDR3 DNA reads TGTGCCAGCAGCCACGGGAAGAACAATGAGCAGTTCTTC. Its protein product is CASSHGKNNEQFF.

The V call is TRBV4-2, the J call TRBJ2-3; 13 nucleotides agree with TRBD2. This CDR3 contains 16 residues. CDR1 is LGHNA and CDR2 is YNFKEQ in the germline V gene. The V segment lost 1 base and the J segment 4 bases; nucleotides outside the gene matches: 2. In DNA, the CDR3 is TGTGCCAGCAGCCAAGGGACTAGCGGGAGCCCAGATACGCAGTATTTT. Translated: CASSQGTSGSPDTQYF.

The gene calls are TRBV13 and TRBJ2-3; possible D gene TRBD2, 5 bases. Per germline, CDR1 PRHDT and CDR2 FYEKMQ (reference sequence). The CDR3 contains 17 residues. The V end was cut by 0 bases, the J end by 3 bases, with 16 bases between. CDR3 coding DNA: TGTGCCAGCAGCTTAGGGCTAATAGGGAGAGGAACAGATACGCAGTATTTT. It codes for CASSLGLIGRGTDTQYF.

The chain is built from TRBV9 and TRBJ2-3; tentatively, D is TRBD2 (6 bases). The germline V and J ends were trimmed by 1 base and 5 bases, with 11 bases remaining between them. The CDR3 totals 14 residues. Germline V gene sequence: CDR1 SGDLS, CDR2 YYNGEE. Here the CDR3 reads CASSVSGVLDTQYF. The CDR3 nucleotides read TGTGCCAGCAGCGTATCGGGAGTTCTAGATACGCAGTATTTT.

The chain combines TRBV20-1 with TRBJ1-3; D unclear. The CDR3 is made up of 11 amino acids. The V gene lost 7 bases and the J gene lost 0 bases, with 4 bases spanning the gap. Germline CDR1 and CDR2: DFQATT and SNEGSKA (reference sequence). For the CDR3, the DNA is TGCAGTGTCCACTCTGGAAACACCATATATTTT. Translation gives CSVHSGNTIYF.